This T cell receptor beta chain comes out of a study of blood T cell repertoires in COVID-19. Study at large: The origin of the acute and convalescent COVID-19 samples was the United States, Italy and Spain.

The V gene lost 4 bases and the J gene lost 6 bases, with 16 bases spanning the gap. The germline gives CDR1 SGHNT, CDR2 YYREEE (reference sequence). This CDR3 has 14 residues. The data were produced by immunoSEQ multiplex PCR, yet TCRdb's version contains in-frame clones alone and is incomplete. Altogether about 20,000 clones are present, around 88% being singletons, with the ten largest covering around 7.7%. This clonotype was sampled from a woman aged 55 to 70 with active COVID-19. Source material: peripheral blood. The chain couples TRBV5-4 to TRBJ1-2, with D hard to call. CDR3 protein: CASSLDVGLDGYTF. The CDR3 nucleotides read TGTGCCAGCAGCCTGGACGTCGGGTTAGATGGCTACACCTTC.